The clone carrying this TCR beta chain was recorded once. The data originate from a study of cytomegalovirus exposure and HLA in healthy donors. Study-wide context: From about 180 million T cells, an earlier analysis saw approximately 120 million unique TCR beta sequences.

Healthy bone marrow donors made up the donors. Donors likely had unrecorded immune exposures despite being nominally healthy when sampled. Trimming left V 4 bases short and J 1 base short, with 7 bases between. Germline loops: CDR1 SGHTA, CDR2 FQGTGA. CDR3 length: 13 amino acids. Primers: 60 Vbeta forward and 13 Jbeta reverse. Original processing methods: As a later analysis found, there were 70 million to 80 million unique TCR beta chains, of which roughly 11 million were shared. The repertoire was sequenced with immunoSEQ multiplex PCR; TCRdb's copy has only in-frame clones and lacks some. V, J and clone size reflect that table, while D and trimming were determined from the DNA. The table lists roughly 220,000 clones, approximately 80% of them singletons, with 2.9% in the top ten.

Sequencing was performed on PBMCs. The sequence came from a man in his thirties or forties in good health and CMV-seronegative. The chain links TRBV7-3 to TRBJ2-5; D ambiguous. The CDR3 spells CASSSLVQETQYF. The CDR3 DNA is TGTGCCAGCAGCTCCCTCGTCCAAGAGACCCAGTACTTC.